The TCR beta chain described here comes from a study of T cell responses to AZD1222 COVID-19 vaccine listed by TCRdb under 2021. For context, the study as a whole: TCR sequencing covered more than 230 trial participants: 200 to 210 given two doses of AZD1222 and 26 given two doses of MenACWY control vaccine. Trial participants were enrolled by age into subgroups of 18-55, 56-69 and 70-plus years, and around 140, 26 and 57 TCR-sequenced participants, respectively, were included in these subgroups. Results and caveats for the whole study, not just this receptor: In the small 56-69-year group, the increase in depth fell short of significance, most likely because of low power. Most participants were white British and females outnumbered males, and the authors suggested that clonal diversity may have been underestimated. Nearly half of unique spike-specific TCRs reportedly recognized epitopes outside regions mutated in the B.1.351 and B.1.1.7 variants. Conclusions about previously exposed vaccinees are limited because only 5 or 6 AZD1222 recipients were SARS-CoV-2 seropositive at baseline. Because no day 14 peak-response samples were available, the repertoires could be characterized only after the peak T cell response. The whole spike protein was spanned by vaccine-associated CD4 TCRs, and dominant responses were seen in regions 160-218 and 743-854. After two AZD1222 doses, spike-specific TCR breadth and depth were significantly higher than at day 0 and than in MenACWY recipients.

On this clone itself: Its antigen remains unidentified. Base quality data are lacking; no much larger clone is found one base away.

The CDR3 regions of human TCRbeta chains were analyzed by immunosequencing. The study's processing was this. Repertoire TCRs were matched against a reference library of SARS-CoV-2-specific TCRs generated with the MIRA antigen-specificity platform. Breadth meant the fraction of unique TCRs that were SARS-CoV-2-associated, whereas depth meant the fraction of total T cells that were SARS-CoV-2-associated. Using the MIRA data, each spike-specific TCR was mapped to the spike region that the TCR reacts to and placed in a CD4 or CD8 class. Log10-transformed breadth and depth values were compared by one-way ANOVA with Sidak's multiple comparisons tests. What TCRdb holds here is the immuneACCESS table cut down to in-frame rearrangements. Part of the clones is not present; checked against another copy, under half of the missing clones reflect an unresolved V gene, and the others are unexplained. V and J calls and clone size follow that table, whereas D and trimming were derived from the DNA. For this sample there are 180,000 or so clones; roughly 94% appear just once. The top ten hold 1% to 1.5% of the sample.

V and J are truncated by 6 bases and 3 bases respectively, leaving an intervening sequence of 14 bases. Reading the germline V gene gives CDR1 SQVTM and CDR2 ANQGSEA. From its cysteine to its phenylalanine, the CDR3 spans 13 amino acids. Only CDR3 DNA remains: 39 bases, in frame from the first base. The sample's time point label is to be understood as: about 28 days (+/-7) after the second vaccine dose. AZD1222 recipients whose second dose came at about 4 weeks and those whose second dose came at about 12 weeks were combined into one group, since spike-specific TCR depth and breadth did not differ between the two schedules. Vaccinee samples were obtained from the UK trials COV001 and COV002, which included a single-blind randomized controlled phase 2/3 trial of AZD1222 (ChAdOx1 nCoV-19) in healthy adults. For TCRbeta chain sequencing, PBMC samples from trial participants were taken at day 0 and at day 28 after the second dose.

The starting material was peripheral blood, obtained 28 days after the second AZD1222 dose. Rearrangement joined TRBV29-1 to TRBJ1-1, with the D gene too uncertain to name. The sequence was collected from an adult who received the AZD1222 COVID-19 vaccine. This receptor has the CDR3 CSVYTQLDTEAFF. The bases read TGCAGCGTCTACACACAACTGGACACTGAAGCTTTCTTT.